The present T cell receptor beta chain was sequenced within a study of sequential checkpoint blockade in melanoma. Stated treatment: randomized to nivolumab then ipilimumab (arm A) or the reverse (arm B). DNA-damaging chemotherapy had not been given to any patient beforehand. V shed 1 base and J shed 6 bases, with 7 bases lying between them. The CDR3 runs 13 residues. The germline gives CDR1 MNHEY, CDR2 SMNVEV (reference sequence). The sample holds a few counts of this clone. Generated by immunoSEQ multiplex PCR, the TCRdb table keeps only in-frame clones and is missing some. The sample yields around 11,000 clones, roughly 60% seen once.

This clonotype originated in a human donor with melanoma. The rearrangement uses TRBV27 and TRBJ1-5; no clear D gene. This specimen was CD8+ T cells sorted from blood (inferred from file names), taken from a patient given nivolumab and ipilimumab in sequence. The CDR3 sequence: CASSLFLSQPQHF. Written as DNA, the CDR3 is TGTGCCAGCAGTTTATTTTTATCTCAGCCCCAGCATTTT.